Listed here is a single TCR beta chain. Its antigen is currently not known. No qualities accompany the bases; no much larger clone lies one base away. CDR1 is given as DFQATT and CDR2 as SNEGSKA, both from the germline V gene (reference sequence). After removal of 3 bases from V and 2 bases from J, the junction retains 10 bases not matched to a gene. Its CDR3 holds 15 amino acids, cysteine through phenylalanine. Only the CDR3 DNA stays, 45 bases, in frame from base 1. Each collaborating institution followed its own protocols to collect whole blood in K2EDTA tubes. For TCRbeta analysis, collaborators shipped samples as frozen whole blood, isolated PBMCs, or DNA extracted from either of those sample types. TCRbeta CDR3 regions were amplified from genomic DNA by means of the immunoSEQ Assay, a bias-controlled multiplex PCR. Per the original workflow: Within the assay, amplification of reference gene primers was used to estimate how many nucleated cells each sample contained. To quantify the absolute abundance of each unique TCRbeta CDR3 rearrangement, sequence reads were collapsed and filtered. For each sample, productive Simpson clonality was calculated as the square root of Simpson's diversity index over productive rearrangements. TCRdb took this table from immuneACCESS and kept in-frame rearrangements with V and J called. Such tables lack part of the clones; where checked against another copy, unresolved V genes explain under half of the gap, and the rest is unexplained. That table is the source of V, J and clone size, and D and trimming were worked out from the DNA. The sample table contains about 230,000 clones; only one count was recorded for around 80% of them. The biggest ten clones account for 5.7% of the sample.

These data belong to a study of blood T cell repertoires in COVID-19 (dated by TCRdb to about 2020). Regarding the research as a whole: Samples from collaborators originated in the United States, Italy and Spain and spanned both the acute and convalescent phases of COVID-19. The material from the prospective study consisted of cDNA or gDNA derived from T cells, B-cell-depleted T cells, or PBMCs. Deeply sampled blood TCRbeta repertoires from subjects exposed to, actively infected with, or recovered from COVID-19 were included in the dataset. The repertoires were released in a freely available public database meant as a resource for research on the immune response to SARS-CoV-2. Samples came from the ongoing ImmuneRACE study (first 160 participants) plus 1,254 subjects from 6 global collaborators. Nearly every sample came with metadata listing a de-identified subject ID, COVID-19 status, age in years and sex. Where available, HLA class I and class II types were obtained from metadata supplied by the sample provider rather than from assay-based typing. General study outcomes and caveats: Clinical and demographic metadata were provided uncurated, with the amount varying by source and participant.

The TCR sequence derives from a man of 80 years or more with acute or convalescent COVID-19. What was sequenced was peripheral blood. The chain is encoded by TRBV20-1 joined to TRBJ2-7; the junction holds 7 bases that match TRBD1. This receptor has the CDR3 CSASVQGSSPYEQYF. DNA sequence: TGCAGTGCTAGTGTACAGGGGTCTAGCCCCTACGAGCAGTACTTC.